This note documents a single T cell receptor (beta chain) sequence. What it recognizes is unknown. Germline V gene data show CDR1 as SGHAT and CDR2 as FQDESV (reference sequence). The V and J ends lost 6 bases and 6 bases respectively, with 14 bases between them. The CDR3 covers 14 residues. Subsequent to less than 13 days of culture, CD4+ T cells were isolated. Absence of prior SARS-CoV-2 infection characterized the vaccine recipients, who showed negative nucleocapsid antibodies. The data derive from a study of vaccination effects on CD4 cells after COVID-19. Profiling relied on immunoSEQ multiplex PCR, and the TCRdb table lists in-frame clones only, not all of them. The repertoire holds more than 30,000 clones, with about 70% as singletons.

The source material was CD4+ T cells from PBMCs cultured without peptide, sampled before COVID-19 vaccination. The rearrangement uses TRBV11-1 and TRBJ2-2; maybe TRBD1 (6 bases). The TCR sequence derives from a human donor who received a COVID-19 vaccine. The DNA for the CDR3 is TGTGCCAGCAGACCCGCACCAGGGGCCGGGGAGCTGTTTTTT. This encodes CASRPAPGAGELFF.